Presented here are 24 T cell receptor beta chains from one specimen sequenced in a study of T cells in Graves' hyperthyroidism and ophthalmopathy. RNA transcripts served as the template for amplifying TCR beta CDR3 regions. When the TCR CDR3 underwent first-round RT-PCR, the HTBI primer set was used. MiXCR was run by TCRdb on the multiplex PCR reads, yielding one entry per CDR3 protein. The profile shows 300,000 to 500,000 distinct CDR3 sequences, about 16% of them singletons. Source material: blood. The receptor set was obtained from a woman aged 25 to 45 with Graves' hyperthyroidism.

There are many counts of this clonotype. The chain combines TRBV10-2 with TRBJ2-3; TRBD2 matches at 9 bases. From germline, CDR1 is WSHSY and CDR2 SAAADI. The CDR3 runs 16 residues. V dropped 4 bases and J dropped 7; count of bases not matched to a gene: 12. CDR3 loop: CASSVDLAGLWNTQYF. The CDR3 coding sequence is TGCGCCAGCAGTGTGGACCTAGCGGGGCTTTGGAATACGCAGTATTTT.

Of note for this clonotype: A read error may explain this, as a much larger clone is one base away. The CDR3 loop is CASSPRGGIGHYEQYF. As DNA, the CDR3 is TGTGCCAGCTCACCTCGGGGCGGGATAGGCCACTACGAGCAGTACTTC. This rearrangement joins TRBV28 to TRBJ2-7; TRBD2 is a possible D gene (6 bases). The germline V gene has CDR1 MDHEN and CDR2 SYDVKM. Between the trimmed V and J ends, which lost 8 bases and 3 bases, there was a span of 23 bases. This CDR3 region has 16 residues.

For this clonotype: A much larger clone lies one base from this, so it may be a read error. The genes are TRBV5-1 and TRBJ2-7, with D perhaps TRBD2 (5 bases). The CDR3 runs to 15 residues. V was trimmed by 4 bases and J by 2 bases, leaving 16 bases between them. Germline values: CDR1 SGHRS, CDR2 YFSETQ. The CDR3 coding sequence is TGCGCCAGCAGCCTCTCCGGGAATCGGGCCTACGAGCAGTACTTC. Residues: CASSLSGNRAYEQYF.

The V call is TRBV5-5, the J call TRBJ1-5, with D perhaps matching TRBD1 (5 bases). Germline V gene lookup returns CDR1 SGHKS and CDR2 YYEKEE (reference sequence). CDR3 length equals 16 residues. Trimming cost V 4 bases and J 0 bases, with 14 bases left between them. The chain's CDR3 is CASSRWADTSNQPQHF. CDR3 nucleotide sequence: TGTGCCAGCAGCCGTTGGGCGGACACTAGCAATCAGCCCCAGCATTTT.

This clonotype appeared many times. The chain uses TRBV5-5 and TRBJ2-5; D not resolved. The CDR3 contains 14 residues. Germline CDR1 reads SGHKS; CDR2 reads YYEKEE (reference sequence). Trimming pared 4 bases from V and 2 bases from J, leaving 12 bases between. The CDR3: CASSEGSRQETQYF. For the CDR3, the DNA is TGTGCCAGCAGCGAAGGATCTAGGCAAGAGACCCAGTACTTC.

This clonotype was recorded at least ten times. The V gene is TRBV18, the J gene TRBJ1-6; 7 bases are a match to TRBD1. V lost 1 base, J lost 7 bases, and 7 bases stayed unmatched. Per the germline V gene, CDR1 is KGHSH and CDR2 is LQKENI. The CDR3 sequence is 16 residues long. CDR3 protein: CASSPRDSLTNSPLHF. Here the CDR3 DNA reads TGTGCCAGCTCACCACGGGACAGTTTAACGAATTCACCCCTCCACTTT.

The J gene is TRBJ1-5, the V gene TRBV9; D is unclear. From germline, CDR1 is SGDLS and CDR2 YYNGEE. Trimming left V 3 bases short and J 3 bases short, with 13 bases between. The CDR3 sequence is 15 residues long. The CDR3 DNA follows: TGTGCCAGCAGCGAAGGTGTTTCCGACAATCAGCCCCAGCATTTT. Translating it yields CASSEGVSDNQPQHF.

In this sample, this clonotype turned up a few times. This sequence joins TRBV30 and TRBJ2-5, with TRBD2 matching 7 bases. This CDR3 comprises 15 residues. CDR1 GTSNPN and CDR2 SVGIG come from the germline V gene (reference sequence). Trimming removed 0 bases from V and 7 bases from J; junction bases left unmatched: 11. CDR3 amino acids: CAWSVRRSGEGTQYF. CDR3 nucleotides: TGTGCCTGGAGTGTACGTCGTTCGGGGGAGGGGACCCAGTACTTC.

This clonotype was counted many times. This chain links TRBV18 with TRBJ1-1; the D gene is possibly TRBD1 (6 bases). V lost 5 bases and J lost 1, with 17 bases in between. Germline lookup yields CDR1 KGHSH and CDR2 LQKENI. The CDR3 spans 16 residues. CDR3 region: CASSSYIGQTNTEAFF. CDR3 DNA sequence: TGTGCCAGCTCATCCTATATCGGACAGACGAACACTGAAGCTTTCTTT.

This clonotype has a count of ten or more. The chain joins TRBV28 to TRBJ1-2, with 9 bases fitting TRBD1. V was clipped by 4 bases and J by 7 bases; unmatched bases: 10. The CDR3 extends over 15 amino acids. Germline V lookup: CDR1 MDHEN, CDR2 SYDVKM. CDR3 sequence (DNA): TGTGCCAGCAGTTCGCCGGGACAGGGACCTTCTGGCTACACCTTC. This gives the protein CASSSPGQGPSGYTF.

This clonotype was counted only a few times. The chain couples TRBV20-1 to TRBJ2-7, with TRBD2 as a possible D gene (6 bases). The CDR3 spans 15 residues. Deletions cut 0 bases from V and 4 bases from J, with 16 bases between. CDR1 and CDR2 from the germline V gene are DFQATT and SNEGSKA (reference sequence). The CDR3 loop reads CSARDPGDPLYEQYF. The CDR3 DNA follows: TGCAGTGCTAGAGATCCGGGGGACCCTCTTTACGAGCAGTACTTC.

This clonotype showed up many times. The chain has TRBV30 and TRBJ2-5; D call uncertain. The germline V gene encodes CDR1 GTSNPN and CDR2 SVGIG (reference sequence). V was pared by 0 bases and J by 2 bases, with 7 bases between. This CDR3 region has 13 residues. The CDR3 DNA is TGTGCCTGGAGTGTAAGTTATCAAGAGACCCAGTACTTC. Protein product: CAWSVSYQETQYF.

This clonotype was recorded a few times. This rearrangement joins TRBV25-1 to TRBJ2-3, with 9 nucleotides matching TRBD2. Germline V lookup: CDR1 MGHDK, CDR2 SYGVNS. The V and J ends lost 1 base and 5 bases, in that order; junction bases with no gene match: 10. This CDR3 is 17 amino acids long. CDR3 coding DNA: TGTGCCAGCAGTGAATTGGGGAAGCGGGAGGATTTAGATACGCAGTATTTT. Protein product: CASSELGKREDLDTQYF.

This clonotype was recorded at least ten times. The chain employs TRBV12-3 or TRBV12-4 and TRBJ2-3, with unresolved D. The germline V and J ends were trimmed by 1 base and 2 bases, with 4 bases remaining between them. The CDR3 has 13 amino acids. The CDR3 here is CASSLVPTDTQYF. The CDR3 nucleotides are TGTGCCAGCAGTTTAGTCCCCACAGATACGCAGTATTTT.

The sample holds many counts of this clonotype. The chain employs TRBV14 and TRBJ1-1, with D unclear. Germline CDR1 SGHDN, CDR2 FVKESK. With 0 bases removed from V and 2 bases from J, the gap between germline ends came to 4 bases. This CDR3 has 13 amino acids. The CDR3 sequence is CASSQDRNTEAFF. CDR3 DNA: TGTGCCAGCAGCCAAGATAGAAACACTGAAGCTTTCTTT. Variable domain in full (rest from reference TRBV14 and TRBJ1-1): EAGVTQFPSHSVIEKGQTVTLRCDPISGHDNLYWYRRVMGKEIKFLLHFVKESKQDESGMPNNRFLAERTGGTYSTLKVQPAELEDSGVYFCASSQDRNTEAFFGQGTRLTVV.

There are a few counts of this clonotype. V is TRBV19 and J is TRBJ2-3, with TRBD2 identical over 11 bases. V lost 3 bases, J lost 3 bases, and 14 bases stayed unmatched. The CDR3 has 19 residues. From germline, CDR1 is LNHDA and CDR2 SQIVND (reference sequence). The CDR3 reads CASSIEGTASGRSTDTQYF. The CDR3 DNA is TGTGCCAGTAGTATCGAGGGTACGGCTAGCGGGAGGTCGACAGATACGCAGTATTTT.

This clonotype was seen many times. The chain uses TRBV12-3 or TRBV12-4 and TRBJ2-2; no definite D call. The CDR3 loop spans 16 amino acids. V lost 3 bases, J lost 0 bases, and 11 bases lay in between. CDR3 DNA: TGTGCCAGCAGTTTGACCGGACGGCCGAACACCGGGGAGCTGTTTTTT. This gives the protein CASSLTGRPNTGELFF.

This clonotype occurred a few times. The chain combines TRBV6-1 with TRBJ2-7, with D possibly TRBD1 on 5 matching bases. The J call is uncertain, as TRBJ2-1 better fits the DNA end. This CDR3 region has 16 residues. Germline loops: CDR1 MNHNS, CDR2 SASEGT. In DNA form, the CDR3 reads TGTGCCAGCAGTGAATTGGTACAGGTTGGTTCCTACGAGCAGTTCTTC. This sequence encodes CASSELVQVGSYEQFF.

This clonotype came up a few times. V gene TRBV10-3 combines with J gene TRBJ2-3; D is possibly TRBD1 (6 bases). Germline CDR1 reads ENHRY; CDR2 reads SYGVKD. This CDR3 has 15 residues. V was clipped by 8 bases and J by 2 bases, with 17 bases between them. The CDR3: CAIRRARGTTDTQYF. Written as DNA, the CDR3 is TGTGCCATCCGCCGGGCCAGGGGAACCACAGATACGCAGTATTTT.

The chain links TRBV7-2 to TRBJ2-1; D is perhaps TRBD2 (5 bases). Trimming cost V 1 base and J 0 bases, with 13 bases left between them. The CDR3 sequence is 17 residues long. CDR1 SGHTA and CDR2 FQGNSA come from the germline V gene. The CDR3 is CASSLVTGSSSYNEQFF. The CDR3, as DNA: TGTGCCAGCAGCTTAGTAACTGGGAGTTCCTCCTACAATGAGCAGTTCTTC. Complete variable domain (other parts from reference TRBV7-2 and TRBJ2-1): GAGVSQSPSNKVTEKGKDVELRCDPISGHTALYWYRQSLGQGLEFLIYFQGNSAPDKSGLPSDRFSAERTGGSVSTLTIQRTQQEDSAVYLCASSLVTGSSSYNEQFFGPGTRLTVL.

This clonotype was counted many times. V gene TRBV28 combines with J gene TRBJ1-5; 9 positions agree with TRBD1. Germline loops: CDR1 MDHEN, CDR2 SYDVKM. The CDR3 consists of 16 residues. V shed 0 bases, J shed 7 bases, and the junction held 7 bases outside the gene matches. CDR3 region: CASSLWPRQGEQPQHF. The CDR3 DNA reads as TGTGCCAGCAGTTTATGGCCTCGACAGGGGGAACAGCCCCAGCATTTT. The whole variable domain, remainder taken from reference TRBV28 and TRBJ1-5, is DVKVTQSSRYLVKRTGEKVFLECVQDMDHENMFWYRQDPGLGLRLIYFSYDVKMKEKGDIPEGYSVSREKKERFSLILESASTNQTSMYLCASSLWPRQGEQPQHFGDGTRLSIL.

This clonotype was recorded at least ten times. The chain is built from TRBV2 and TRBJ2-5; 7 bases fit TRBD1. CDR1 SNHLY and CDR2 FYNNEI come from the germline V gene. This CDR3 region has 13 residues. Germline trimming cut 4 bases from V and 5 bases from J; bases unmatched to any gene: 4. The CDR3 DNA reads as TGTGCCAGCAGTGCTTTACAGGGGGAGACCCAGTACTTC. Amino acids: CASSALQGETQYF.

This clonotype came up many times. The V gene is TRBV12-3 or TRBV12-4, the J gene TRBJ2-7; tentatively, D is TRBD1 or TRBD2 (5 bases each). The ends were cut back, 1 base at V and 5 bases at J, with 6 bases in the middle. This CDR3 has 12 residues. The CDR3 sequence: CASSLGGDEQYF. Here the CDR3 DNA reads TGTGCCAGCAGTTTAGGAGGGGACGAGCAGTACTTC.

The rearrangement uses TRBV5-1 and TRBJ2-1; 7 positions match TRBD2. Germline V CDR1 and CDR2: SGHRS, YFSETQ. The ends lost 0 bases at V and 7 bases at J; junction bases unmatched: 4. The CDR3 covers 14 residues. The CDR3 sequence: CASSLDGGRNEQFF. The CDR3 DNA reads as TGCGCCAGCAGCTTGGACGGCGGGAGAAATGAGCAGTTCTTC.